This entry lists 14 T cell receptor beta chains sequenced from one sample in a study of T cells after posttransplantation cyclophosphamide. TCRdb keeps only in-frame clones here, not all; method: immunoSEQ multiplex PCR. The sample has approximately 41,000 clones, none seen only once. The specimen was PBMCs. All receptors derive from a man aged 45 to 65 in good health, CMV-negative, and a related stem cell transplant donor.

This clone was seen at least ten times. The genes are TRBV7-7 and TRBJ2-7, with TRBD2 matching over 7 bases. The CDR3 loop spans 14 amino acids. Germline lookup yields CDR1 SSHAT and CDR2 FNYEAQ (reference sequence). V trimming: 2 bases; J trimming: 5 bases; junction bases outside the gene matches: 6. In nucleotides, the CDR3 is TGTGCCAGCAGCTTAATGGCGGGGGATCACGAGCAGTACTTC. Protein sequence: CASSLMAGDHEQYF. Complete variable domain (other parts from reference TRBV7-7 and TRBJ2-7): GAGVSQSPRYKVTKRGQDVTLRCDPISSHATLYWYQQALGQGPEFLTYFNYEAQPDKSGLPSDRFSAERPEGSISTLTIQRTEQRDSAMYRCASSLMAGDHEQYFGPGTRLTVT.

This clone was recorded a few times. The chain employs TRBV5-1 and TRBJ2-5; no clear D. The last part of the DNA fits TRBJ2-7 better; the J call may be wrong. The CDR3 has 12 residues. Germline loops: CDR1 SGHRS, CDR2 YFSETQ. CDR3 bases: TGCGCCAGCAGCAACAGAAGCTACGAGCAGTACTTC. Translated, it gives CASSNRSYEQYF.

The sample holds many counts of this clone. V gene TRBV25-1 combines with J gene TRBJ1-1, with a possible D match to TRBD1 (6 bases). Looked up from germline, CDR1 is MGHDK and CDR2 is SYGVNS. Trimming pared 7 bases from V and 3 bases from J, leaving 12 bases between. The CDR3 spans 13 residues. This CDR3 is CASKKTGHTEAFF. In DNA form, the CDR3 reads TGTGCCAGCAAAAAGACAGGACACACTGAAGCTTTCTTT.

The chain is built from TRBV25-1 and TRBJ2-3; D uncertain. The CDR3 contains 14 residues. Between the trimmed V and J ends, which lost 5 bases and 0 bases, there was a span of 9 bases. Looked up from germline, CDR1 is MGHDK and CDR2 is SYGVNS. The chain's CDR3 is CASSTLASTDTQYF. The CDR3 DNA sequence: TGTGCCAGCAGTACGCTGGCTAGCACAGATACGCAGTATTTT.

There are many counts of this clone. The chain has TRBV2 and TRBJ2-2; TRBD1 is a possible D gene (5 bases). Trimming took 6 bases from V and 4 from J, leaving 12 bases between them. Germline CDR1 is SNHLY and CDR2 is FYNNEI. This CDR3 spans 14 amino acids. In DNA form, the CDR3 reads TGTGCCAGCAGGGGGCCACAAGGCACCGGGGAGCTGTTTTTT. Translation: CASRGPQGTGELFF.

In this sample, this clone turned up many times. CDR3 sequence: CSARGGSNYGYTF. CDR3 DNA sequence: TGCAGCGCACGGGGAGGCAGCAACTATGGCTACACCTTC. The chain joins TRBV29-1 to TRBJ1-2; the D is unclear. CDR1 and CDR2 (germline): SQVTM, ANQGSEA. Trimming removed 7 bases from V and 2 bases from J, with 14 bases in between. The CDR3 spans 13 residues.

The sample holds many counts of this clone. The chain is built from TRBV7-6 and TRBJ2-1; 10 bases agree with TRBD2. This CDR3 has 15 amino acids. V was clipped by 3 bases and J by 7 bases; unmatched bases: 6. The germline CDR1 and CDR2 sequences are SGHVS and FNYEAQ. CDR3 nucleotide sequence: TGTGCCAGCAGCTTGAGCGGGAGGGCCATGAATGAGCAGTTCTTC. It translates to CASSLSGRAMNEQFF.

In its sample, this clone was seen many times. The CDR3 sequence is CASSKLAGGTDTQYF. The CDR3 DNA reads as TGTGCCAGCAGTAAGCTAGCGGGGGGCACAGATACGCAGTATTTT. The V gene is TRBV6-5, the J gene TRBJ2-3, with 10 bases identical to TRBD2. This CDR3 region has 15 residues. CDR1 is MNHEY and CDR2 is SVGAGI in the germline V gene. The V and J ends lost 5 bases and 1 base, in that order; junction bases with no gene match: 3.

This clone was seen many times. An end of the junction does not agree with germline; a read error may underlie this. This chain joins TRBV6-6 and TRBJ1-5; D call uncertain. The CDR3 length is 15 residues. Germline-derived CDR1 and CDR2 are MNHNY and SVGAGI (reference sequence). The chain's CDR3 is CASSQKLGNNQLLDF. CDR3 nucleotide sequence: TGTGCCAGCAGCCAAAAACTCGGGAACAATCAGCTTTTGGATTTT.

The V and J genes are TRBV10-2 and TRBJ2-5; TRBD2 agrees at 9 bases. Gene TRBJ2-7 matches the end of the DNA better, so the J call may be wrong. CDR3 length equals 15 residues. Germline V CDR1 and CDR2: WSHSY, SAAADI. Here the CDR3 DNA reads TGCGCCAGCAGTGAGCCGCGGGAGGGCCTTTACGAGCAGTACTTC. This codes for CASSEPREGLYEQYF.

This clone was recorded many times. This rearrangement joins TRBV14 to TRBJ2-1; D not resolved. This CDR3 has 12 amino acids. CDR1 and CDR2 (germline): SGHDN, FVKESK. V lost 2 bases and J lost 6, with 5 bases in between. CDR3 DNA: TGTGCCAGCAGCCAATATTTCAATGAGCAGTTCTTC. Protein sequence: CASSQYFNEQFF.

This clone has at least ten counts. This chain connects TRBV6-5 to TRBJ2-5; 7 positions match TRBD2. Trimming cost V 3 bases and J 5 bases; bases outside gene matches: 9. This CDR3 contains 15 residues. Per germline, CDR1 MNHEY and CDR2 SVGAGI. The CDR3 loop is CASSYPGGGKETQYF. The CDR3 bases are TGTGCCAGCAGTTATCCGGGGGGAGGGAAGGAGACCCAGTACTTC.

The rearrangement links TRBV9 to TRBJ2-5; TRBD2 matches 7 bases. Per germline, CDR1 SGDLS and CDR2 YYNGEE. V was pared by 3 bases and J by 5 bases, with 13 bases of the junction left unmatched. CDR3 length: 16 amino acids. The chain's CDR3 is CASSGGGNWAGETQYF. CDR3 nucleotide sequence: TGTGCCAGCAGCGGGGGGGGGAATTGGGCCGGGGAGACCCAGTACTTC.

This clone was seen at least ten times. The chain joins TRBV19 to TRBJ1-1; a possible D gene is TRBD1 (6 bases). V lost 3 bases and J 3 bases, leaving 8 bases between the germline ends. The germline CDR1 and CDR2 sequences are LNHDA and SQIVND (reference sequence). The CDR3 contains 13 residues. CDR3 bases: TGTGCCAGTAGTATTAAGGGGGACACTGAAGCTTTCTTT. Encoded protein: CASSIKGDTEAFF.